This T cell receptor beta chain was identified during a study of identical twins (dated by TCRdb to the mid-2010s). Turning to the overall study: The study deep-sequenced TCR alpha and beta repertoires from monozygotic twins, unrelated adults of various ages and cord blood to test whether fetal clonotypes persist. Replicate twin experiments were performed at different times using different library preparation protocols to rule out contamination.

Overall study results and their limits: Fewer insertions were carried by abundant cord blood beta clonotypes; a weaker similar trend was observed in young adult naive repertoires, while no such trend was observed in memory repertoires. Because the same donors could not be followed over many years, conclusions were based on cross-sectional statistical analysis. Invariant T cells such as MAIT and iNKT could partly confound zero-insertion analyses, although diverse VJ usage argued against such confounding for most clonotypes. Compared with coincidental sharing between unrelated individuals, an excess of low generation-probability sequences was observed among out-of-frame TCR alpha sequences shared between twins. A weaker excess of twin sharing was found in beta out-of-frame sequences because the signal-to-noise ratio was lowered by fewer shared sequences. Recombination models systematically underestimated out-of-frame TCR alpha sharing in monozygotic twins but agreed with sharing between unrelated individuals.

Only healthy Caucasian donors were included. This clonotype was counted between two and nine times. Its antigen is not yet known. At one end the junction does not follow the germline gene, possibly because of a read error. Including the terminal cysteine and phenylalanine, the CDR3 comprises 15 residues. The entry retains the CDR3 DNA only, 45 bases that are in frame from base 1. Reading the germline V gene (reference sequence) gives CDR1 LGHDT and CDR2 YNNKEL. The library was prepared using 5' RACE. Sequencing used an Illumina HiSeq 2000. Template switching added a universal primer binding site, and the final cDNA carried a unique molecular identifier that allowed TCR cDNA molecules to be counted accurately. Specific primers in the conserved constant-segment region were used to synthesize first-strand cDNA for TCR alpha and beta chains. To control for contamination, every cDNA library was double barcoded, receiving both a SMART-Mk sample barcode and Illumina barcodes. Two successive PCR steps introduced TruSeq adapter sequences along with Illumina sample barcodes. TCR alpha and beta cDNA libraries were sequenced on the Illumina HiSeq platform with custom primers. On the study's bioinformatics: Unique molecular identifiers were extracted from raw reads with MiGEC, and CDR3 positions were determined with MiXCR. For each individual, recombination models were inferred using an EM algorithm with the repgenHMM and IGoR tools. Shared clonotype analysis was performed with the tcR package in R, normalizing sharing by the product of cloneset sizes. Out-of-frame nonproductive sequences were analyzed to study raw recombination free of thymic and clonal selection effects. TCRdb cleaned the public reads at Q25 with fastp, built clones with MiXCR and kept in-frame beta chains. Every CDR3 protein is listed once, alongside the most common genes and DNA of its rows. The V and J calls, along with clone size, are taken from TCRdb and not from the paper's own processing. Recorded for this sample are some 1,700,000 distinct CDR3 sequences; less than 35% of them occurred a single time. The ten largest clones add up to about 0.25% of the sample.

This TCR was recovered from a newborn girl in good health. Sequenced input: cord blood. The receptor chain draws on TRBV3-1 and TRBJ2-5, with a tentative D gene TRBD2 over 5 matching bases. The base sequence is TGTGTCAGCAGCCCCTATCGGACTTTACAAGAGACCCAGTACTTC. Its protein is CVSSPYRTLQETQYF.